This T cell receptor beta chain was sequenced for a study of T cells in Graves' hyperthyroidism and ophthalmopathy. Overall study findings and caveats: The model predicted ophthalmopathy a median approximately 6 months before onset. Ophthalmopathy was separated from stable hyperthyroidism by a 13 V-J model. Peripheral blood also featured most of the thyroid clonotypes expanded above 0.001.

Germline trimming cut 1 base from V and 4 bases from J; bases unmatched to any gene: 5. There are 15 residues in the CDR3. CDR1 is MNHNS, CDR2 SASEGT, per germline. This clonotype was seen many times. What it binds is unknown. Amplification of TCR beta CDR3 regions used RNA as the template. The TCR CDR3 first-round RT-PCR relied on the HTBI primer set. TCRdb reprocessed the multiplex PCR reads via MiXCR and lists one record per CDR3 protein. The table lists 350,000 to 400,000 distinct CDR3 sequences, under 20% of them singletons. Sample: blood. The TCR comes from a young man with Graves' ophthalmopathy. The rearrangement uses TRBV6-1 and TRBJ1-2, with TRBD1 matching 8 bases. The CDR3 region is CASSEEGQVRYGYTF. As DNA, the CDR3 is TGTGCCAGCAGTGAAGAGGGACAGGTGCGCTATGGCTACACCTTC.